Following are 3 T cell receptor beta chains from one sample sequenced in a study of quantifying T cell responses using KT2 cells. As for the study in general: cDNA was made from DNase-treated RNA using alpha and beta constant primers.

An oligo carrying a UMI was ligated to the cDNA 3' end. The first PCR ran 3 to 5 cycles with an equimolar RC1.1 and RC1.2 beta primer mix. TCRdb processed the UMI-ligation and nested PCR reads anew with MiXCR; each CDR3 protein has one entry. The sample carries tens of thousands of distinct CDR3 sequences, approximately 10% recorded once. Sequencing was done on a sample of PBMCs spiked with cells of the T cell clone KT2. These TCRs come from a human donor.

The gene calls are TRBV24-1 and TRBJ2-1; D is undetermined. Germline-derived CDR1 and CDR2 are KGHDR and SFDVKD. This CDR3 region has 15 residues. Trimming took 5 bases from V and 1 from J, leaving 11 bases between them. The chain's CDR3 is CATSGADRSYNEQFF. Written as DNA, the CDR3 is TGTGCCACCAGTGGAGCAGATAGGTCCTACAATGAGCAGTTCTTC.

The chain links TRBV15 to TRBJ2-2; 9 bases map to TRBD2. Trimming cost V 5 bases and J 4 bases; bases outside gene matches: 11. The CDR3 runs to 17 residues. Germline-derived CDR1 and CDR2 are LNHNV and YYDKDF (reference sequence). The DNA for the CDR3 is TGTGCCACCAGCGGGAGAGGGCGGGGGGGCCCCACCGGGGAGCTGTTTTTT. Residues: CATSGRGRGGPTGELFF.

This clonotype was detected a few times. The chain carries TRBV4-3 and TRBJ1-5; TRBD1 agrees at 9 bases. The length of the CDR3 is 14 residues. Germline trimming cut 6 bases from V and 4 bases from J; bases unmatched to any gene: 4. Germline V gene sequence: CDR1 LGHNA, CDR2 YSLEER. The CDR3: CASSDGQGNQPQHF. In DNA form, the CDR3 reads TGCGCCAGCAGTGACGGACAGGGGAATCAGCCCCAGCATTTT.